This T cell receptor (beta chain) stems from a study of cytomegalovirus exposure and HLA in healthy donors. PCR was performed using 60 Vbeta and 13 Jbeta primers. Per the study methods: As a later analysis found, there were 60 million to 90 million unique TCR beta chains, of which roughly 11 million were shared. TCRdb's copy holds only in-frame clones and misses some; the assay was immunoSEQ multiplex PCR. D and trimming were read from the DNA, whereas the V and J calls and clone size are those reported in that table. The data hold about 160,000 clones, with roughly 82% observed a single time. This CDR3 has 16 amino acids. Germline CDR1 MDHEN, CDR2 SYDVKM. J was trimmed by 3 bases and V by 4 bases; bases with no gene match: 7. Comments on this clone: Its antigen is as yet unknown.

Findings of the study overall: The listing of about 150 TCR beta chains classed them as cytomegalovirus-associated. Analyzed later, most CMV-associated TCR beta chains appeared HLA-restricted. TRBV6-2, TRBV6-3 and other indistinguishable V segments were excluded.

Sample: PBMCs. The origin of this receptor is a man aged 50 or older in good health and CMV-seropositive. The gene calls are TRBV28 and TRBJ1-4; 8 bases are a match to TRBD1. The CDR3 bases are TGTGCCAGCAGTTCCCGACAGGGGCCAGCTAATGAAAAACTGTTTTTT. Amino acids: CASSSRQGPANEKLFF.